This TCR beta chain derives from a study of OX40 agonist ivuxolimab in advanced cancers. Study information: The dose of intravenous ivuxolimab that patients received every 2 weeks ranged from 0.01 to 10 mg/kg.

Regarding the study as a whole: More expanded clones were found, on average, in CD8+ than in CD4+ T cells. It was also the case that some nonresponders had low normalized T-cell clonal expansion.

On this clone: Antigen: not known. Other DNA sequences in the same sample also yield this CDR3.

Clones were read by immunoSEQ multiplex PCR, and TCRdb kept only the in-frame ones, dropping some. Among about 100,000 clones, around nine tenths were seen once, and the ten largest hold around 0.16%. The V and J ends lost 0 bases and 5 bases respectively, with 8 bases between them. This CDR3 has 13 residues. The germline CDR1 and CDR2 sequences are SGHNT and YYREEE (reference sequence). This receptor was identified in an adult with an advanced solid tumor such as melanoma, head and neck, liver or kidney cancer. The material was CD4+ or CD8+ T cells sorted from blood, obtained in a trial of the OX40 agonist ivuxolimab. The rearrangement joins TRBV5-4 to TRBJ1-2; D may be TRBD1 (6 bases). The CDR3 nucleotides read TGTGCCAGCAGCTTGGCCGGGACATATGGCTACACCTTC. As protein: CASSLAGTYGYTF.